The present entry profiles one TCR beta chain with its context. Its specificity is unknown. The V and J ends lost 3 bases and 7 bases respectively, with 7 bases between them. The CDR3 consists of 12 residues. Germline lookup yields CDR1 MDHEN and CDR2 SYDVKM. This record comes from a study of T cell responses to AZD1222 COVID-19 vaccine. Profiled with immunoSEQ multiplex PCR; TCRdb holds only in-frame clones, not every one. The repertoire holds about 190,000 clones, with 80% to 90% as singletons. General study points: No repertoire was sampled before or during the peak T cell response, only after it.

The gene calls are TRBV28 and TRBJ1-5; D not resolved. Sequencing was performed on peripheral blood, taken on day 0 of MenACWY control vaccination. This TCR was sampled from an adult in good health. The CDR3 DNA is TGTGCCAGCAGTTTCCCCCGGCAGCCCCAGCATTTT. Translated: CASSFPRQPQHF.